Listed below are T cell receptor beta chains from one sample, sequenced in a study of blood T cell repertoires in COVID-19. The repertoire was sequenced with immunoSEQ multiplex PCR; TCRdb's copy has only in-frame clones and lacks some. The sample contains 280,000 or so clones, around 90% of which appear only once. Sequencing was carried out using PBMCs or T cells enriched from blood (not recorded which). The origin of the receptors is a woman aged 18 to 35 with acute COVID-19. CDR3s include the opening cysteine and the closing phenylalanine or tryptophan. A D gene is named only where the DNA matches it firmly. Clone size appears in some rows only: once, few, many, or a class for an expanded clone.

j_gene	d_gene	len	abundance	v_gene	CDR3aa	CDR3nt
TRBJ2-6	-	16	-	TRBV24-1	CATSDIRSSGANVLTF	TGTGCCACCAGTGATATAAGGAGCTCTGGGGCCAACGTCCTGACTTTC
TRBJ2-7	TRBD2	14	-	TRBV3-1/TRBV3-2	CASSNGRSSYEQYF	TGTGCCAGCAGCAACGGGAGGAGCTCCTACGAGCAGTACTTC
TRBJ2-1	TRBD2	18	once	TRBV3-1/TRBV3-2	CASSQLPAGTTTYNEQFF	TGTGCCAGCAGCCAACTGCCCGCCGGGACTACCACCTACAATGAGCAGTTCTTC
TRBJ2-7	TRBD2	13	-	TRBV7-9	CASSSSGSYEQYF	TGTGCCAGCAGCTCTAGCGGGTCCTACGAGCAGTACTTC
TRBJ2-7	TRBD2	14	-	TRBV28	CASRPGLAGSEQYF	TGTGCCAGCAGACCAGGGTTAGCGGGATCCGAGCAGTACTTC
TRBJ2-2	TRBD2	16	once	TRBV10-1	CASSEMLAGGSGELFF	TGCGCCAGCAGTGAGATGTTAGCGGGAGGGTCCGGGGAGCTGTTTTTT
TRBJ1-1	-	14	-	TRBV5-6	CASSQGNTGTEAFF	TGTGCCAGCAGCCAGGGTAACACGGGCACTGAAGCTTTCTTT
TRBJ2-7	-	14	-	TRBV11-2	CASSLSGKGYEQYF	TGTGCCAGCAGCTTATCAGGGAAGGGCTACGAGCAGTACTTC
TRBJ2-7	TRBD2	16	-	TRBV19	CASSITASGILAEQYF	TGTGCCAGTAGTATAACCGCTAGCGGGATTCTGGCCGAGCAGTACTTC
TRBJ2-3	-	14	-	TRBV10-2	CASSAGRGRDTQYF	TGCGCCAGCAGTGCGGGGAGAGGAAGGGATACGCAGTATTTT
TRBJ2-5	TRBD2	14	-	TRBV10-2	CASSLAGGRETQYF	TGCGCCAGCAGTCTAGCGGGAGGGCGGGAGACCCAGTACTTC
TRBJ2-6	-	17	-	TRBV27	CASRPRGFPSGANVLTF	TGTGCCAGCAGACCCCGCGGGTTCCCCTCTGGGGCCAACGTCCTGACTTTC
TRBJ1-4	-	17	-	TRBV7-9	CASSLGWGVSTNEKLFF	TGTGCCAGCAGCTTAGGTTGGGGGGTTTCAACTAATGAAAAACTGTTTTTT
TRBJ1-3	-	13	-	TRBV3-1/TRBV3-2	CASSGASGNTIYF	TGTGCCAGCAGCGGAGCCTCTGGAAACACCATATATTTT
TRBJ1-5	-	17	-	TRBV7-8	CASSLTAFSTSNQPQHF	TGTGCCAGCAGCTTAACAGCCTTCTCGACGAGCAATCAGCCCCAGCATTTT
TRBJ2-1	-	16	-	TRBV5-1	CASSLEGTLSYNEQFF	TGCGCCAGCAGCCTTGAAGGGACATTATCCTACAATGAGCAGTTCTTC
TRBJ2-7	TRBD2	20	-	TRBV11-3	CASSLDAGGGLAVKKYEQYF	TGTGCCAGCAGCTTAGATGCGGGAGGGGGACTAGCGGTAAAAAAGTACGAGCAGTACTTC
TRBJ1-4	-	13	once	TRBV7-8	CASSRDRNEKLFF	TGTGCCAGCAGCCGCGACAGGAATGAAAAACTGTTTTTT
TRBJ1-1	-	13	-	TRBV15	CATQGVGGTEAFF	TGTGCCACCCAAGGGGTCGGGGGCACTGAAGCTTTCTTT
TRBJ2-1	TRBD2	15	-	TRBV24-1	CATSDEAGGLDEQFF	TGTGCCACCAGTGACGAAGCGGGAGGGCTTGATGAGCAGTTCTTC
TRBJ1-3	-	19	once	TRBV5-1	CASSRTGPALRNSGNTIYF	TGCGCCAGCAGCCGCACAGGGCCCGCCTTAAGAAACTCTGGAAACACCATATATTTT
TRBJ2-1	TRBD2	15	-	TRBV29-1	CSVDLGLAAYNEQFF	TGCAGCGTTGATTTAGGCCTAGCGGCCTACAATGAGCAGTTCTTC
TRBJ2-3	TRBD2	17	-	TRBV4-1	CASSEHSWTSEKDTQYF	TGCGCCAGCAGCGAGCACTCCTGGACTAGCGAAAAAGATACGCAGTATTTT
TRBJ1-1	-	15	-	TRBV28	CASRPYYRASTEAFF	TGTGCCAGCAGACCCTACTACAGGGCGAGCACTGAAGCTTTCTTT